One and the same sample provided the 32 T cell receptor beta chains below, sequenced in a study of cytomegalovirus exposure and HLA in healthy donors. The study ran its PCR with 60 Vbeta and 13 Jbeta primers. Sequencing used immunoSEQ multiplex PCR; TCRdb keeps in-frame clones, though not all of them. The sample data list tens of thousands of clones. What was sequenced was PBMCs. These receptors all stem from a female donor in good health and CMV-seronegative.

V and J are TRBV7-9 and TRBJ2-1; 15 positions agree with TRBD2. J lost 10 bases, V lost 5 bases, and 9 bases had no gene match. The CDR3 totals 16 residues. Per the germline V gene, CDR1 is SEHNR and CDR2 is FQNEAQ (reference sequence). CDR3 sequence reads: CASSHTGTSGRREQFF. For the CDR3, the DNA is TGTGCCAGCAGCCACACCGGGACTAGCGGGAGGCGAGAGCAGTTCTTC. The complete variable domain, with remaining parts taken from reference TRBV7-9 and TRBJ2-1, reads DTGVSQNPRHKITKRGQNVTFRCDPISEHNRLYWYRQTLGQGPEFLTYFQNEAQLEKSRLLSDRFSAERPKGSFSTLEIQRTEQGDSAMYLCASSHTGTSGRREQFFGPGTRLTVL.

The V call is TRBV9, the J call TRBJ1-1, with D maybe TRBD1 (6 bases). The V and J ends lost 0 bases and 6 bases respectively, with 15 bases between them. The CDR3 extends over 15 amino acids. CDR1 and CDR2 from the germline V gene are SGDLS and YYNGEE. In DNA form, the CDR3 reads TGTGCCAGCAGCGTAGGGGGACATCTCGGCGCTGAAGCTTTCTTT. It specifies CASSVGGHLGAEAFF. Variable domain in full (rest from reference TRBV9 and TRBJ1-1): DSGVTQTPKHLITATGQRVTLRCSPRSGDLSVYWYQQSLDQGLQFLIQYYNGEERAKGNILERFSAQQFPDLHSELNLSSLELGDSALYFCASSVGGHLGAEAFFGQGTRLTVV.

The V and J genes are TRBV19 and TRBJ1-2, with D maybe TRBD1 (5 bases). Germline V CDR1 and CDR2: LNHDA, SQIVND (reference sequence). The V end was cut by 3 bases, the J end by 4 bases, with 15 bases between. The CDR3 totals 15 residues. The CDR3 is CASSIQGPTVYGYTF. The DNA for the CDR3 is TGTGCCAGTAGTATCCAGGGCCCTACTGTCTATGGCTACACCTTC.

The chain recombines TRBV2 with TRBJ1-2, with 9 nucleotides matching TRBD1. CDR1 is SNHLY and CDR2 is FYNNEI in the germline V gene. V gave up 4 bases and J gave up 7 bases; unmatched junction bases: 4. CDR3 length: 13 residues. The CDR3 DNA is TGTGCCAGCAGTGGGGACAGGGATGGTGGCTACACCTTC. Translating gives CASSGDRDGGYTF.

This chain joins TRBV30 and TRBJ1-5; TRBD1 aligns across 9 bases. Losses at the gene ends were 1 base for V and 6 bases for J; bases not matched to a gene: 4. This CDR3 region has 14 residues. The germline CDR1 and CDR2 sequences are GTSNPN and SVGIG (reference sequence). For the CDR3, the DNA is TGTGCCTGGAGTGGGGACAGGGTCGGTCAGCCCCAGCATTTT. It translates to CAWSGDRVGQPQHF.

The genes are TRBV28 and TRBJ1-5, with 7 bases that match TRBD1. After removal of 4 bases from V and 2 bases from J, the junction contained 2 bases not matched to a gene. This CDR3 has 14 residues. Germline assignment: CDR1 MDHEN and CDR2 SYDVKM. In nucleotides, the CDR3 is TGTGCCAGCAGTTACAGGGGAGGCAATCAGCCCCAGCATTTT. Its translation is CASSYRGGNQPQHF. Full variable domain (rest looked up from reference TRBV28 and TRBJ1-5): DVKVTQSSRYLVKRTGEKVFLECVQDMDHENMFWYRQDPGLGLRLIYFSYDVKMKEKGDIPEGYSVSREKKERFSLILESASTNQTSMYLCASSYRGGNQPQHFGDGTRLSIL.

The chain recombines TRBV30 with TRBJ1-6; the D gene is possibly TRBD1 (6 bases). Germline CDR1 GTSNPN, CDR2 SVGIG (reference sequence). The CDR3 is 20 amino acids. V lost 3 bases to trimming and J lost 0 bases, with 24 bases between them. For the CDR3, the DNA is TGTGCCTGGAGCCTACTGCGGACAGTCGTTGGCAGCTCCTATAATTCACCCCTCCACTTT. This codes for CAWSLLRTVVGSSYNSPLHF.

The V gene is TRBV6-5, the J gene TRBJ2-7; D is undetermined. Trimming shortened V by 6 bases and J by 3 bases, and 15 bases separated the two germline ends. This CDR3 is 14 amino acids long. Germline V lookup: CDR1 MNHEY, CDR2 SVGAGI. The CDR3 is CASRERRPGYEQYF. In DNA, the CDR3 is TGTGCCAGCAGGGAAAGGCGCCCGGGCTACGAGCAGTACTTC.

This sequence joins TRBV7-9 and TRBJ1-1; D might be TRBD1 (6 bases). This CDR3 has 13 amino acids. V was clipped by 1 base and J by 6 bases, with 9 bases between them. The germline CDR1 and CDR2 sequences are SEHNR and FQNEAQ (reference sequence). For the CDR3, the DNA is TGTGCCAGCAGCTTAGGGGGGCGCCCTGAAGCTTTCTTT. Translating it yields CASSLGGRPEAFF.

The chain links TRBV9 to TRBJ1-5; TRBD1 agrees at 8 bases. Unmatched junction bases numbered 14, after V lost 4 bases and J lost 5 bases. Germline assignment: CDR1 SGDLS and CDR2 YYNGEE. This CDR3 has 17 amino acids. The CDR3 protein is CASSPQGAKQVDQPQHF. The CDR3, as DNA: TGTGCCAGCAGCCCTCAGGGGGCGAAGCAAGTGGATCAGCCCCAGCATTTT.

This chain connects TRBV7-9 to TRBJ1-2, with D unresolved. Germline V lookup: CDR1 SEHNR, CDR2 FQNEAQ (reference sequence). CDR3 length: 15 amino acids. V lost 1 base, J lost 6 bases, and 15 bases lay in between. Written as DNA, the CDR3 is TGTGCCAGCAGCTTAGGGGCCAGTCAGCTGCATGGCTACACCTTC. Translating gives CASSLGASQLHGYTF.

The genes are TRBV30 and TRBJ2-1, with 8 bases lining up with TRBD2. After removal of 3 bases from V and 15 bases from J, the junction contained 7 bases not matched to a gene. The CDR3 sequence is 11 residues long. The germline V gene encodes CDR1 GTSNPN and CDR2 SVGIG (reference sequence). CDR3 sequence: CAWRYGTSSFF. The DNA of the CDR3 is TGTGCCTGGAGGTACGGGACTAGTTCGTTCTTC.

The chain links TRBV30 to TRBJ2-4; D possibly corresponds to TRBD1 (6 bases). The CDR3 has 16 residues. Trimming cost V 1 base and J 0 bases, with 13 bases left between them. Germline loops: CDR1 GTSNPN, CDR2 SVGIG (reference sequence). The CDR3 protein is CAWSGYRVGAKNIQYF. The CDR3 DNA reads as TGTGCCTGGAGTGGCTACAGGGTCGGAGCCAAAAACATTCAGTACTTC. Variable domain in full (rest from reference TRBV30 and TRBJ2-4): SQTIHQWPATLVQPVGSPLSLECTVEGTSNPNLYWYRQAAGRGLQLLFYSVGIGQISSEVPQNLSASRPQDRQFILSSKKLLLSDSGFYLCAWSGYRVGAKNIQYFGAGTRLSVL.

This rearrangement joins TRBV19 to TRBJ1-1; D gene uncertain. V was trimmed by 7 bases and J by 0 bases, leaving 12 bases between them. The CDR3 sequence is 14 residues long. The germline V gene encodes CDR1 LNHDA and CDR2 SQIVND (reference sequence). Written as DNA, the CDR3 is TGTGCCAGTAATAGAGCTACTTTGAACACTGAAGCTTTCTTT. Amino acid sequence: CASNRATLNTEAFF.

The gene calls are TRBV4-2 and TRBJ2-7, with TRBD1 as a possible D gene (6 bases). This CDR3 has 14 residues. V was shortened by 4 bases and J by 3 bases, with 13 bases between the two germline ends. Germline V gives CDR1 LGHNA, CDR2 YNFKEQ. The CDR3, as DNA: TGTGCCAGCAGCCGATCTCGGGACAACTACGAGCAGTACTTC. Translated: CASSRSRDNYEQYF.

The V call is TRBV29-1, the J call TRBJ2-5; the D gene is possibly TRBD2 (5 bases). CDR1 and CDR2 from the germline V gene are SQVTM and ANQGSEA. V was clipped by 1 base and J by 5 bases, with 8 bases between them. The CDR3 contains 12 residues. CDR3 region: CSVEGGDETQYF. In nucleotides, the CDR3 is TGCAGCGTTGAAGGGGGAGACGAGACCCAGTACTTC. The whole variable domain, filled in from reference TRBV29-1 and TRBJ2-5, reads SAVISQKPSRDICQRGTSLTIQCQVDSQVTMMFWYRQQPGQSLTLIATANQGSEATYESGFVIDKFPISRPNLTFSTLTVSNMSPEDSSIYLCSVEGGDETQYFGPGTRLLVL.

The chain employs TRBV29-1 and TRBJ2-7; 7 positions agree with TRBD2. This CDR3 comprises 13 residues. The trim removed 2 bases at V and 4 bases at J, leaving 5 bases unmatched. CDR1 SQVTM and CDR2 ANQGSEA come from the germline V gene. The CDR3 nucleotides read TGCAGCGTTGAAAAGGCGGGAGCATACGAGCAGTACTTC. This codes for CSVEKAGAYEQYF.

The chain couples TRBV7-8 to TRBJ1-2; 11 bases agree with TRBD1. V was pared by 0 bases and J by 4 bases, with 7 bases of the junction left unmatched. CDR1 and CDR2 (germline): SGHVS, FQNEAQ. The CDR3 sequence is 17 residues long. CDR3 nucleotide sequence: TGTGCCAGCAGCTTAGCGCGGAGGGACAGGGGGTTCTATGGCTACACCTTC. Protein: CASSLARRDRGFYGYTF.

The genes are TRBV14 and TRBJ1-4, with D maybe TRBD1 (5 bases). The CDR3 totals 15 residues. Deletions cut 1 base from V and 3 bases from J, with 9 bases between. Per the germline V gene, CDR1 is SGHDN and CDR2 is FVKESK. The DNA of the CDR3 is TGTGCCAGCAGCCAAGTGGTCAGGGCTAATGAAAAACTGTTTTTT. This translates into CASSQVVRANEKLFF. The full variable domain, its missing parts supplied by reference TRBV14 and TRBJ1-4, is EAGVTQFPSHSVIEKGQTVTLRCDPISGHDNLYWYRRVMGKEIKFLLHFVKESKQDESGMPNNRFLAERTGGTYSTLKVQPAELEDSGVYFCASSQVVRANEKLFFGSGTQLSVL.

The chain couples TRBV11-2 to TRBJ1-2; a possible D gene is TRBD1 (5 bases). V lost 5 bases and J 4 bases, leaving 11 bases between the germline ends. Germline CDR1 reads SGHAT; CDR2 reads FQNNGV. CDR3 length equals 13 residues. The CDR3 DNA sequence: TGTGCCAGCAGCCCCCAGGGAGGCTATGGCTACACCTTC. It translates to CASSPQGGYGYTF. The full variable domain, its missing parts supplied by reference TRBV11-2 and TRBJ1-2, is EAGVAQSPRYKIIEKRQSVAFWCNPISGHATLYWYQQILGQGPKLLIQFQNNGVVDDSQLPKDRFSAERLKGVDSTLKIQPAKLEDSAVYLCASSPQGGYGYTFGSGTRLTVV.

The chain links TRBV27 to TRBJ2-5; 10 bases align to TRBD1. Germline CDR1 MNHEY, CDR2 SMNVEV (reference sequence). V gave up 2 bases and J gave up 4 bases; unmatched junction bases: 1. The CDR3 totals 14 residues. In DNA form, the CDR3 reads TGTGCCAGCAGTTTAGGGACAGGGGCAGAGACCCAGTACTTC. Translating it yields CASSLGTGAETQYF.

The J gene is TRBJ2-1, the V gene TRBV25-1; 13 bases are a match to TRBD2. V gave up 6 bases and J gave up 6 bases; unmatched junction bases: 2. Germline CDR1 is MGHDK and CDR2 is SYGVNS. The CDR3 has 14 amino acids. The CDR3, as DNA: TGTGCCAGCAGAGGACTAGCGGGAGTCAATGAGCAGTTCTTC. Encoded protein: CASRGLAGVNEQFF.

In nucleotides, the CDR3 is TGTGCCAGCTCATCACACCCGGACAGAGAAGCTTTCTTT. It is translated as CASSSHPDREAFF. The V call is TRBV18, the J call TRBJ1-1; maybe TRBD1 (6 bases). Trimming took 5 bases from V and 8 from J, leaving 15 bases between them. Germline values: CDR1 KGHSH, CDR2 LQKENI. The CDR3 spans 13 residues.

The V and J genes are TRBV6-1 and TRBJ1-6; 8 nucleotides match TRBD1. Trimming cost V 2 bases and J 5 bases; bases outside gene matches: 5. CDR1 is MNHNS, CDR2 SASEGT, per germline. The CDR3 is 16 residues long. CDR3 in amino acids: CASSESPTGDNSPLHF. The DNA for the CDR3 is TGTGCCAGCAGTGAATCCCCGACAGGGGATAATTCACCCCTCCACTTT.

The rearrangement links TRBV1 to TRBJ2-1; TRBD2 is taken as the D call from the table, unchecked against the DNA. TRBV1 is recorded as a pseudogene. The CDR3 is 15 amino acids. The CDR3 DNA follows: TGCACCAGCAGTAAGGGACTAGCGGATTACAATGAGCAGTTCTTC. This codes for CTSSKGLADYNEQFF.

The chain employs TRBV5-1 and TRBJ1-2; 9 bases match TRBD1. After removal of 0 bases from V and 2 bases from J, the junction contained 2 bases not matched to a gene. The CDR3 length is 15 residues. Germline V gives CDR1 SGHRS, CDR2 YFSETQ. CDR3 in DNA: TGCGCCAGCAGCTTGGGGACAGGGGTAAACTATGGCTACACCTTC. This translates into CASSLGTGVNYGYTF.

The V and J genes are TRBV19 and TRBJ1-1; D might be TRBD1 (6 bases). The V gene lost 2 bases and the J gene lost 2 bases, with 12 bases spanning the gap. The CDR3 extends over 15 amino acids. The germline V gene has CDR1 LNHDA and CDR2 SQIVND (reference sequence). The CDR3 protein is CASSILGQLNTEAFF. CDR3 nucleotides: TGTGCCAGTAGTATATTGGGACAACTAAACACTGAAGCTTTCTTT.

CDR3 in DNA: TGTGCCTGGAGTGTAACCAGGATGAACACTGAAGCTTTCTTT. This sequence encodes CAWSVTRMNTEAFF. The chain uses TRBV30 and TRBJ1-1, with D uncertain. V lost 0 bases to trimming and J lost 0 bases, with 8 bases between them. The CDR3 extends over 14 amino acids. Germline CDR1 GTSNPN, CDR2 SVGIG (reference sequence). The variable domain in full, completed from reference TRBV30 and TRBJ1-1, reads SQTIHQWPATLVQPVGSPLSLECTVEGTSNPNLYWYRQAAGRGLQLLFYSVGIGQISSEVPQNLSASRPQDRQFILSSKKLLLSDSGFYLCAWSVTRMNTEAFFGQGTRLTVV.

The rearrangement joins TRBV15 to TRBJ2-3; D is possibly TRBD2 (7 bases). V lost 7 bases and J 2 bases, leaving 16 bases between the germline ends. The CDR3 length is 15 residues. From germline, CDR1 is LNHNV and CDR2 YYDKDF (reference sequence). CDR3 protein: CATKLYGGHTDTQYF. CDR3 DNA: TGTGCCACCAAATTATACGGGGGGCACACAGATACGCAGTATTTT.

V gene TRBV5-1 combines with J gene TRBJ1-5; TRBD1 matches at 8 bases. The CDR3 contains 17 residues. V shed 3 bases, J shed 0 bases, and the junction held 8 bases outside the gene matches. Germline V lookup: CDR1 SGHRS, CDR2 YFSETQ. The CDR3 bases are TGCGCCAGCAGCTACGGGACAGGCGAACTTAGCAATCAGCCCCAGCATTTT. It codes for CASSYGTGELSNQPQHF. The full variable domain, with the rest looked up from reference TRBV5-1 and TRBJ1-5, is KAGVTQTPRYLIKTRGQQVTLSCSPISGHRSVSWYQQTPGQGLQFLFEYFSETQRNKGNFPGRFSGRQFSNSRSEMNVSTLELGDSALYLCASSYGTGELSNQPQHFGDGTRLSIL.

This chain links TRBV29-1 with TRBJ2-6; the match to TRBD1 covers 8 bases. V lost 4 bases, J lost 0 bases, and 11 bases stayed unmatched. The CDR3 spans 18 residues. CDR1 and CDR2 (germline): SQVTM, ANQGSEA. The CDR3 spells CSVGSGGGDFSGANVLTF. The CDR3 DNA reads TGCAGCGTTGGTTCAGGGGGCGGTGATTTCTCTGGGGCCAACGTCCTGACTTTC. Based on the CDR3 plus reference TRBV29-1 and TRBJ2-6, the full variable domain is SAVISQKPSRDICQRGTSLTIQCQVDSQVTMMFWYRQQPGQSLTLIATANQGSEATYESGFVIDKFPISRPNLTFSTLTVSNMSPEDSSIYLCSVGSGGGDFSGANVLTFGAGSRLTVL.

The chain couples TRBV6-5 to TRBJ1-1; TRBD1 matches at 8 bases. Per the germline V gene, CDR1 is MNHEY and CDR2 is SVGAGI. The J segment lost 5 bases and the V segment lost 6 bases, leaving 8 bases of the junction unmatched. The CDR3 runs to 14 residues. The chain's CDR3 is CASRTDRVITEAFF. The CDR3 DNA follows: TGTGCCAGCAGGACGGACAGGGTAATTACTGAAGCTTTCTTT.